This is a list of T cell receptor beta chains from one sample in a study of spatial heterogeneity in lung cancer. TCRdb reanalysed the 5' RACE reads using MiXCR and keeps one entry per CDR3 protein. The sample has tens of thousands of distinct CDR3 sequences, around 6.7% seen once; the top ten hold 2.9%. Source: PBMCs, taken at surgery. Every receptor here comes from a female donor with early-stage non-small cell lung cancer. CDR3s include the opening cysteine and the closing phenylalanine or tryptophan. D genes are given only for firm matches. Size values are once, few and many counts, or a class for expanded clones, and some rows have none.

>many|TRBV20-1|TRBJ2-7|TRBD1
TGCAGTGCTAGCCTCAATACAGGGGAGAGAGAGCAGTACTTC
CSASLNTGEREQYF
>many|TRBV20-1|TRBJ2-5|TRBD2
TGCAGTGCTAGAGAACAGCGGGGGCCCCTGGCCCAGTACTTC
CSAREQRGPLAQYF
>NA|TRBV28|TRBJ2-3|NA
TGTGCCAGCAGTCCCCGGAGGGGCACAGATACGCAGTATTTT
CASSPRRGTDTQYF
>few|TRBV2|TRBJ2-5|TRBD1
TGTGCCAGCAGTGTGACAGGGGTGGAGACCCAGTACTTC
CASSVTGVETQYF
>many|TRBV2|TRBJ2-1|NA
TGTGCCAGCAGGCCGCCGAGCTCCTACAATGAGCAGTTCTTC
CASRPPSSYNEQFF
>many|TRBV6-1|TRBJ2-1|NA
TGTGCCAGCACCCCGGACGAGGACAGGCAGTTCTTC
CASTPDEDRQFF
>many|TRBV29-1|TRBJ1-3|NA
TGCAGCGTCCAGGTTTCTGGAAACACCATATATTTT
CSVQVSGNTIYF
>few|TRBV12-3/TRBV12-4|TRBJ1-2|NA
TGTGCCAGCAGTTTGGGCATGAGCTATGGCTACACCTTC
CASSLGMSYGYTF
>NA|TRBV4-3|TRBJ2-1|TRBD1
TGCGCCAGCAGCCAAGATATCGGGCAGGGGGTTCCGAGCTCCTACAATGAGCAGTTCTTC
CASSQDIGQGVPSSYNEQFF
>many|TRBV7-9|TRBJ1-1|NA
TGTGCCAGCAGCTGGGGAGGTGGCACTGAAGCTTTCTTT
CASSWGGGTEAFF
>few|TRBV9|TRBJ2-7|TRBD2
TGTGCCAGCAGCGTAGGGGCTAGCGGGGACCCATTCTACGAGCAGTACTTC
CASSVGASGDPFYEQYF
>many|TRBV20-1|TRBJ2-7|TRBD2
TGCAGTGCCACGGGACTAGCGGGGAACCTAGCCTACGAGCAGTACTTC
CSATGLAGNLAYEQYF
>many|TRBV5-1|TRBJ2-3|NA
TGCGCCAGCAGCTTGGGGCAGATTTCTGTAGATACGCAGTATTTT
CASSLGQISVDTQYF
>many|TRBV6-5|TRBJ2-3|TRBD2
TGTGCCAGCAGTTCTACGGGGAGGGGCACAGATACGCAGTATTTT
CASSSTGRGTDTQYF
>many|TRBV7-3|TRBJ2-3|TRBD2
TGTGCCAGCAGCTTCCAACCGGGGGGGCGGACAGATACGCAGTATTTT
CASSFQPGGRTDTQYF
>many|TRBV19|TRBJ1-5|NA
TGTGCCAGTACGAGGGCACATTCTAGCAATCAGCCCCAGCATTTT
CASTRAHSSNQPQHF
>many|TRBV11-2|TRBJ1-1|NA
TGTGCCAGCAGAGTCTCAGGGGATGCTTTCTTT
CASRVSGDAFF
>NA|TRBV15|TRBJ2-7|TRBD1
TGTGCCACCAGCAGAGTCGGGACAGCCTACGAGCAGTACTTC
CATSRVGTAYEQYF
>many|TRBV7-9|TRBJ1-5|NA
TGTGCCAGCAGCTTAGGGACATCGGGGTGGAGCAATCAGCCCCAGCATTTT
CASSLGTSGWSNQPQHF
>NA|TRBV4-3|TRBJ1-5|TRBD1
TGCGCCAGCAGCCAAGACCGGACAGGGTTCGGCCATCAGCCCCAGCATTTT
CASSQDRTGFGHQPQHF
>NA|TRBV7-2|TRBJ2-5|TRBD1
TGTGTCAGCAGCTTAGGACAGGCAGAGACCCAGTACTTC
CVSSLGQAETQYF
>many|TRBV14|TRBJ1-2|NA
TGTGCCAGCAGCCAAGTGGGGGCCGTTAGCTACACCTTC
CASSQVGAVSYTF
>many|TRBV7-2|TRBJ2-7|NA
TGTGCCAGCAGCTTAGCCGGACCCCCCTACGAGCAGTACTTC
CASSLAGPPYEQYF
>few|TRBV7-6|TRBJ2-7|NA
TGTGCCAGCAGCGGACGGGACCACTCCTACGAGCAGTACTTC
CASSGRDHSYEQYF
>many|TRBV5-5|TRBJ1-1|NA
TGTGCCAGCAGCTATAAAACCGGGGCCCCTGAAGCTTTCTTT
CASSYKTGAPEAFF
>few|TRBV18|TRBJ2-7|NA
TGTGCCAGCTCACCTACCAACCGGTTGTCCGAGCAGTACTTC
CASSPTNRLSEQYF